Described below is a single T cell receptor (beta chain) sequence and its context. Per donor, a minimum of one pre-ART and a minimum of two post-ART PBMC samples were available. These data come from a study of long-term antiretroviral therapy in people with HIV. Assay version v3.0 of immunoSEQ was used, and it was run at survey level. Method: immunoSEQ multiplex PCR; TCRdb's copy keeps in-frame clones and lacks some. This sample has 40,000 to 50,000 clones, with about 94% found just once. The CDR3 spans 12 residues. V dropped 6 bases and J dropped 4; count of bases not matched to a gene: 2. Germline V CDR1 and CDR2: MNHEY, SVGAGI.

This chain connects TRBV6-5 to TRBJ1-2; 7 bases are shared with TRBD1. Sample: unsorted PBMCs, taken about 9.1 years after starting antiretroviral therapy. The clonotype was recovered from a man between 25 and 39 years old with HIV. Written as DNA, the CDR3 is TGTGCCAGCAGACAGGGGTTCTATGGCTACACCTTC. The encoded protein is CASRQGFYGYTF.